These T cell receptor beta chains were read from a single sample in a study of cytomegalovirus exposure and HLA in healthy donors. TCRdb's copy holds only in-frame clones and misses some; the assay was immunoSEQ multiplex PCR. The table includes tens of thousands of clones, about four fifths detected once. Material: PBMCs. The receptor source for this set is a woman under 40 in good health and CMV-seronegative. CDR3s include the opening cysteine and the closing phenylalanine or tryptophan. Each record gives: J gene, D gene, V gene, clone size, CDR3 DNA, CDR3 protein. The D gene is left open where the match is weak. Clone sizes are given selectively: once, few, many, or a class where the clone is expanded.

>TRBJ2-2|-|TRBV19|-
TGTGCCAGCCAACCCCCGGGCAGGGGGGATACCGGGGAGCTGTTTTTT
CASQPPGRGDTGELFF
>TRBJ1-3|-|TRBV4-1|-
TGCGCCAGCAGCCTGGTGATCCTCTGGACTCCGGGAAACACCATATATTTT
CASSLVILWTPGNTIYF
>TRBJ2-5|TRBD1|TRBV6-1|once
TGTGCCAGCAGCGTAGGGACAGGGACAGAGACCCAGTACTTC
CASSVGTGTETQYF
>TRBJ1-1|-|TRBV7-9|-
TGTGCCAGCAGCACTGCCTTTCAGGGGACTGAAGCTTTCTTT
CASSTAFQGTEAFF
>TRBJ2-3|-|TRBV19|-
TGTGCCAGTAGTATGATAGCGGCTAGGCCAGATACGCAGTATTTT
CASSMIAARPDTQYF
>TRBJ2-7|TRBD1|TRBV6-5|-
TGTGCCAGCAGCGGGGACAGGTCGTGGTCCGAGCAGTACTTC
CASSGDRSWSEQYF
>TRBJ2-5|-|TRBV5-4|-
TGTGCCAGCAGCTTGACTAGGAGTGAGGAGACCCAGTACTTC
CASSLTRSEETQYF
>TRBJ1-4|TRBD1|TRBV5-4|-
TGTGCCAGCAGCTTTGACAGGGGGGCTGAAAAACTGTTTTTT
CASSFDRGAEKLFF
>TRBJ2-7|-|TRBV4-3|-
TGCGCCAGCAGCACCCGAGTTGGGGCTTACGAGCAGTACTTC
CASSTRVGAYEQYF
>TRBJ2-1|-|TRBV5-5|-
TGTGCCAGCAGCCCCTGGAGGAGTTCCTACAATGAGCAGTTCTTC
CASSPWRSSYNEQFF
>TRBJ1-4|TRBD1|TRBV4-3|-
TGCGCCAGCAGCCAAGAGGAAGGGACAGCTAATGAAAAACTGTTTTTT
CASSQEEGTANEKLFF
>TRBJ1-1|-|TRBV6-5|-
TGTGCCAGCAGTTACCAAGGGGCGCAATCCACTGAAGCTTTCTTT
CASSYQGAQSTEAFF
>TRBJ1-5|TRBD1|TRBV5-6|-
TGTGCCAGCAGCTTGAGGGTTGGGACAGGGGGGAATCAGCCCCAGCATTTT
CASSLRVGTGGNQPQHF
>TRBJ2-5|-|TRBV5-1|-
TGCGCCAGCAGCTTCCAGCCCACGGGGGAGACCCAGTACTTC
CASSFQPTGETQYF
>TRBJ1-1|-|TRBV18|-
TGTGCCAGCTCACCAGATCGAACTAACACTGAAGCTTTCTTT
CASSPDRTNTEAFF
>TRBJ1-5|-|TRBV7-2|-
TGTGCCAGCAGCCCCGGGGTCAATCAGCCCCAGCATTTT
CASSPGVNQPQHF
>TRBJ2-7|-|TRBV6-1|-
TGTGCCAGCAGTGAAGCGGAGGGGGCCCACGAGCAGTACTTC
CASSEAEGAHEQYF
>TRBJ2-7|TRBD2|TRBV19|-
TGTGCCAGTAGTGCGACTAGCGGGAGCTACGAGCAGTACTTC
CASSATSGSYEQYF
>TRBJ1-5|TRBD1|TRBV28|-
TGTGCCAGCAGAAACGCCGGGACAGGGGGCCGGAGACAGCCCCAGCATTTT
CASRNAGTGGRRQPQHF
>TRBJ1-2|-|TRBV5-1|-
TGCGCCAGCAGCTTGGCGGCGGCCTCTAAGGAAACTATGGGCTACACCTTC
CASSLAAASKETMGYTF
>TRBJ2-7|-|TRBV7-7|-
TGTGCTAGCAGCCGGGACTGGGGGGATTACGAGCAGTACTTC
CASSRDWGDYEQYF
>TRBJ2-7|-|TRBV6-5|-
TGTGCCAGCAGTTACGGCGACTCTCTCGAGCAGTACTTC
CASSYGDSLEQYF